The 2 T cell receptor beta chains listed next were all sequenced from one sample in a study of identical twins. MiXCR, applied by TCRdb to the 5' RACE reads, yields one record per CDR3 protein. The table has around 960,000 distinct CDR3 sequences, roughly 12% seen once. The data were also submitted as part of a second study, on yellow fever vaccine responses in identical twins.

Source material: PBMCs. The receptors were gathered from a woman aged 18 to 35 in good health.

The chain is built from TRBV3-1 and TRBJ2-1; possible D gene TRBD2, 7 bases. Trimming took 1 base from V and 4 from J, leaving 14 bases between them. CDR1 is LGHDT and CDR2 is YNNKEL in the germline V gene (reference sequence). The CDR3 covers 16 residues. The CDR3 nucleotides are TGTGCCAGCAGCCAAGGAGGGGGGGCAATATACAATGAGCAGTTCTTC. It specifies CASSQGGGAIYNEQFF.

CDR3 protein: CASSLTSGRNDEQFF. CDR3 DNA: TGTGCCAGCAGTTTAACTAGCGGGAGGAACGATGAGCAGTTCTTC. The chain links TRBV12-3 or TRBV12-4 to TRBJ2-1; 12 nucleotides agree with TRBD2. J lost 8 bases, V lost 2 bases, and 4 bases had no gene match. This CDR3 is built from 15 residues.